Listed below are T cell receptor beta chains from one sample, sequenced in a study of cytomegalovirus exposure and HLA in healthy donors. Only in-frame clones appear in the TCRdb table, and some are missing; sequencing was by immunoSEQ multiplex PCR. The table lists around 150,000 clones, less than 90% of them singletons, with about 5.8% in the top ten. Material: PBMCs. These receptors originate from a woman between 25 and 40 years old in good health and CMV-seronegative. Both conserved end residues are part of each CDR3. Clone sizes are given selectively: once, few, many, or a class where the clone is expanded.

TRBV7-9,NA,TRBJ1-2,CASSEWTAYNYGYTF
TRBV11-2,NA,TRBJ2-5,CASSRDRGLQTQYF
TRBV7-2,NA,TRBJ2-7,CASSLRASGYEQYF
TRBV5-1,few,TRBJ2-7,CASSSGTGDLEQYF
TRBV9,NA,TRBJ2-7,CASSDRQGSGEQYF
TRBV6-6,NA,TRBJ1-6,CATFGDGPDNSPLHF
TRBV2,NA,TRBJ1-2,CASSESQNYGYTF
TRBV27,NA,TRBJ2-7,CASSPRDRVVYEQYF
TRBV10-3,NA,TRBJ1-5,CAIRLGREEPQHF
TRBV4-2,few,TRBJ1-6,CASSLGQGAAPLHF
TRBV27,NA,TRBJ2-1,CASSLSGTSGRAQYEQFF
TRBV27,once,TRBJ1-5,CASSLSRAQPQHF
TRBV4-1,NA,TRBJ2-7,CASSQDPQAYYEQYF
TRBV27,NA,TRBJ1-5,CASSPRGRGQPQHF
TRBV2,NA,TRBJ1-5,CASTGGQGSRQPQHF
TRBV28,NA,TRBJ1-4,CASSTRQGRGEKLFF
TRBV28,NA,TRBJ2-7,CASSLPPQGGPGQYF
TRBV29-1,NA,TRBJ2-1,CSVEDNPVSSYNEQFF
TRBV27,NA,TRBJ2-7,CASSWSGASYEQYF
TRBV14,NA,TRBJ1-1,CASSRMTGGRATEAFF
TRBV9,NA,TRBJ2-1,CASSARTSGRYEQFF
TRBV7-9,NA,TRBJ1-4,CASNLNNEKLFF
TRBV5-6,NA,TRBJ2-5,CASSLGTVGRETQYF
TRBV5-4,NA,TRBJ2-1,CASSLTSDPYNEQFF
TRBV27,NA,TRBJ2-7,CASSFAGTPYEQYF
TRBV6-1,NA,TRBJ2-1,CASSENRFATTNEQFF
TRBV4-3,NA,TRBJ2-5,CASSQDPTGWETQYF
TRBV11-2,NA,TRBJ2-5,CASSPGTVETQYF
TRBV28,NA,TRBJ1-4,CASTSRVAEKLFF
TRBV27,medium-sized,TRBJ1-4,CASRMGAATNEKLFF
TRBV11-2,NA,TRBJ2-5,CASSFGDQETQYF
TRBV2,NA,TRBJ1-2,CATKKQIQRINGYTF
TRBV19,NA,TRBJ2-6,CASSDGSGANVLTF
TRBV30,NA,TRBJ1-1,CAWSVGRLNTEAFF
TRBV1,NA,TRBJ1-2,CTSSQETEGSHTYGYTF
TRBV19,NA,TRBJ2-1,CASRPTGLDEQFF
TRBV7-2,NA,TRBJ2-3,CASSSHQVRGLVDTQYF
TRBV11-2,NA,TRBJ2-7,CASSKESVFGEQYF
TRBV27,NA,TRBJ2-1,CASRYGQGLYNEQFF
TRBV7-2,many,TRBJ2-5,CASSLAGETQYF
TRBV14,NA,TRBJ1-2,CASSQLADNYGYTF
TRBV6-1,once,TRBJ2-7,CASSGESGRGSYEQYF
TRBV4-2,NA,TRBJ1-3,CASSREEIRIGDTIYF
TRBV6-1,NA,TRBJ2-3,CASSEAGARTGDTQYF
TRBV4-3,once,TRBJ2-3,CASSQGSTTDTQYF
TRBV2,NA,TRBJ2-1,CASRQENYNEQFF
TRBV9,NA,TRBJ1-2,CASSVEGGSNYGYTF
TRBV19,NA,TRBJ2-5,CASSIAGDGTQYF
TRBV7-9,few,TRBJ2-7,CASSLDRYNEQYF
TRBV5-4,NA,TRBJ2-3,CASSLQQGRDTQYF
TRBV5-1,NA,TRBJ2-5,CASSLSGTDQETQYF
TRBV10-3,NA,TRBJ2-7,CATGDRKNAYEQYF
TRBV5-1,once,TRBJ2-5,CASSSTGDGTQYF
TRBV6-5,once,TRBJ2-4,CASRGLENIQYF
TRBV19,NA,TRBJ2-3,CASSIGHTGGEEDTQYF